These 13 T cell receptor beta chains originate from one sample sequenced in a study of shared clonotypes between healthy human individuals. Profiled with immunoSEQ multiplex PCR; TCRdb holds only in-frame clones, not every one. The table shows roughly 1 million clones, with roughly 80% occurring only once. Sample: memory CD4+ T cells sorted from blood. Subset indicated: CD45RA-negative fraction. All receptors come from a man aged 18-30 years in good health.

This clone was seen only a few times. At one end the junction does not follow the germline gene, possibly because of a read error. The chain uses TRBV5-6 and TRBJ1-6; possibly TRBD1 for D (6 bases). CDR1 is SGHDT and CDR2 is YYEEEE in the germline V gene. This CDR3 has 14 residues. The CDR3 sequence is CASTLEGVSSPLHF. The DNA of the CDR3 is TGTGCCAGCACCTTGGAGGGGGTCAGTTCACCCCTCCACTTT.

Points on this clone: Other DNA sequences in the same sample also yield this CDR3. The CDR3 protein is CASSLGQLNTEAFF. The CDR3 coding sequence is TGTGCCAGCAGCTTAGGACAGTTGAACACTGAAGCTTTCTTT. The gene calls are TRBV7-2 and TRBJ1-1; possible D gene TRBD1, 5 bases. The length of the CDR3 is 14 residues. Trimming took 1 base from V and 0 from J, leaving 6 bases between them. The V gene's germline CDR1 is SGHTA and CDR2 FQGNSA.

The sample holds one count of this clone. This chain joins TRBV19 and TRBJ2-3; TRBD2 matches 10 bases. The V segment lost 10 bases and the J segment 1 base; nucleotides outside the gene matches: 5. Per germline, CDR1 LNHDA and CDR2 SQIVND (reference sequence). The CDR3 is made up of 14 amino acids. The CDR3 sequence: CATVAGGGTDTQYF. CDR3 DNA sequence: TGTGCCACCGTAGCGGGAGGCGGCACAGATACGCAGTATTTT.

This clone turned up a few times. The chain has TRBV7-8 and TRBJ1-6; TRBD1 might be the D (5 bases). CDR1 is SGHVS and CDR2 is FQNEAQ in the germline V gene. Trimming cost V 3 bases and J 9 bases, with 12 bases left between them. The CDR3 totals 14 residues. The CDR3 nucleotides are TGTGCCAGCAGCTTGTCGCCAGGGAGTTCACCCCTCCACTTT. The encoded protein is CASSLSPGSSPLHF.

The chain recombines TRBV28 with TRBJ2-5; 7 bases align to TRBD2. There are 18 residues in the CDR3. J was trimmed by 1 base and V by 4 bases; bases with no gene match: 15. Germline V gives CDR1 MDHEN, CDR2 SYDVKM. The CDR3 DNA sequence: TGTGCCAGCAGTTCCGGGGCTAGGAGAGCGGGACTCCAAGAGACCCAGTACTTC. This sequence encodes CASSSGARRAGLQETQYF.

This sequence joins TRBV30 and TRBJ2-1; the D is unclear. Trimming pared 2 bases from V and 10 bases from J, leaving 12 bases between. The CDR3 covers 12 residues. The germline V gene has CDR1 GTSNPN and CDR2 SVGIG (reference sequence). The CDR3 nucleotides read TGTGCCTGGAGTCCGTCCCTCGACGAGCAGTTCTTC. Its protein product is CAWSPSLDEQFF.

For this clone: The sample holds other DNA sequences that translate to the same CDR3. The V gene is TRBV2, the J gene TRBJ2-2; 12 bases line up with TRBD2. The germline CDR1 and CDR2 sequences are SNHLY and FYNNEI. The CDR3 runs 15 residues. The junction had 2 bases not matched to a gene; V was cut back by 5 bases and J by 4 bases. CDR3 residues: CASSLAGGPTGELFF. The CDR3 region has the DNA TGTGCCAGCAGTCTAGCGGGAGGGCCCACCGGGGAGCTGTTTTTT.

A word on this clone: Other nucleotide sequences in the sample specify the same CDR3. The chain has TRBV10-1 and TRBJ2-1; 14 bases agree with TRBD2. Germline V gene sequence: CDR1 WNHNN, CDR2 SYGVQD (reference sequence). This CDR3 region has 15 residues. J was trimmed by 6 bases and V by 4 bases; bases with no gene match: 2. Written as DNA, the CDR3 is TGCGCCAGCAGTGGGGGGACTAGCGGGAGCAATGAGCAGTTCTTC. It yields the protein CASSGGTSGSNEQFF.

This chain uses TRBV6-1 with TRBJ2-7, with D perhaps TRBD1 (6 bases). Germline CDR1 reads MNHNS; CDR2 reads SASEGT. V lost 0 bases and J lost 4, with 22 bases in between. This CDR3 contains 18 residues. In nucleotides, the CDR3 is TGTGCCAGCAGTGAAGCCGACTACCTGGGGGCCCCAGGGTACGAGCAGTACTTC. Its protein is CASSEADYLGAPGYEQYF.

This chain links TRBV14 with TRBJ2-3, with D uncertain. Germline loops: CDR1 SGHDN, CDR2 FVKESK. The CDR3 is 11 amino acids. Trimming removed 8 bases from V and 0 bases from J, with 3 bases in between. DNA for the CDR3: TGTGCCAGCGGCAGCACAGATACGCAGTATTTT. It translates to CASGSTDTQYF.

As to this clone: This may come from a read error, since a much larger clone is one base off. The CDR3 sequence: CASSPPWNTEAFF. DNA for the CDR3: TGTGCCAGCAGCCCGCCCTGGAACACTGAAGCTTTCTTT. The chain combines TRBV7-2 with TRBJ1-1; unclear D gene. The germline V gene has CDR1 SGHTA and CDR2 FQGNSA. V lost 5 bases and J 1 base, leaving 8 bases between the germline ends. This CDR3 has 13 residues.

The chain employs TRBV7-6 and TRBJ1-4; TRBD1 might be the D (6 bases). CDR1 and CDR2 from the germline V gene are SGHVS and FNYEAQ. Trimming removed 2 bases from V and 8 bases from J, with 15 bases in between. The CDR3 contains 15 residues. The CDR3 DNA is TGTGCCAGCAGCTTAACGCCGGAAGGGGGGGAAAAACTGTTTTTT. It is translated as CASSLTPEGGEKLFF.

This clone appeared a single time. The chain uses TRBV19 and TRBJ1-2, with TRBD1 matching 9 bases. The V and J ends lost 5 bases and 1 base, in that order; junction bases with no gene match: 5. CDR1 and CDR2 from the germline V gene are LNHDA and SQIVND (reference sequence). The CDR3 is 15 amino acids. CDR3 protein: CASSLRTGVNYGYTF. DNA for the CDR3: TGTGCCAGTAGTCTCAGGACAGGGGTTAACTATGGCTACACCTTC.